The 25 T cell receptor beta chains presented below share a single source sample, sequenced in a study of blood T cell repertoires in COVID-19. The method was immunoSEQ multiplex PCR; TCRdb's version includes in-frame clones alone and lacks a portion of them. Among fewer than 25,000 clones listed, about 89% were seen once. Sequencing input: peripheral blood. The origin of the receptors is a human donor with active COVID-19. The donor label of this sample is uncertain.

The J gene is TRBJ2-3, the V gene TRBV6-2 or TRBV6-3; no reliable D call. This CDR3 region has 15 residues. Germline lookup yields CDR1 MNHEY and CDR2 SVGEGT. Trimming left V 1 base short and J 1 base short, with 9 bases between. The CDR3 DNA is TGTGCCAGCAGTTACTTCCCTACTGGCACAGATACGCAGTATTTT. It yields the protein CASSYFPTGTDTQYF.

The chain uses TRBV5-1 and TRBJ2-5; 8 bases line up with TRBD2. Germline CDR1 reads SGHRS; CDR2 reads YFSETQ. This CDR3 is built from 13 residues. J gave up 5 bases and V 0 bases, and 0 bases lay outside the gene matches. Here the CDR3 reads CASSLEREETQYF. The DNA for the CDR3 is TGCGCCAGCAGCTTGGAGCGGGAGGAGACCCAGTACTTC.

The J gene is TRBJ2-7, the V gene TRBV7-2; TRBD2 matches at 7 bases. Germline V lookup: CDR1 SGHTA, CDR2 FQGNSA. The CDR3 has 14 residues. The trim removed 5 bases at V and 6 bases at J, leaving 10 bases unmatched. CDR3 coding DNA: TGTGCCAGCAGCAGTTTAGGGCCTAGCGGCGAGCAGTACTTC. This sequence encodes CASSSLGPSGEQYF. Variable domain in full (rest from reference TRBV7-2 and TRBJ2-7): GAGVSQSPSNKVTEKGKDVELRCDPISGHTALYWYRQSLGQGLEFLIYFQGNSAPDKSGLPSDRFSAERTGGSVSTLTIQRTQQEDSAVYLCASSSLGPSGEQYFGPGTRLTVT.

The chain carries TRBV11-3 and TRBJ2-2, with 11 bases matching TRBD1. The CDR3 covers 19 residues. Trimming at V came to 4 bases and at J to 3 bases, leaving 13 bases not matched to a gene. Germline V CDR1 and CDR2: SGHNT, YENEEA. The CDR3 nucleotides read TGTGCCAGCAGCTCTGGGATAGGACAGGGGGCTCGGTACACCGGGGAGCTGTTTTTT. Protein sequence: CASSSGIGQGARYTGELFF.

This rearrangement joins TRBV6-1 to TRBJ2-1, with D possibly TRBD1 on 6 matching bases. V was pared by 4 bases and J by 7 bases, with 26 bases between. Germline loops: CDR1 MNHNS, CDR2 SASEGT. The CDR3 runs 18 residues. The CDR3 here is CASSAALKGDSSVNEQFF. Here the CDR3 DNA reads TGTGCCAGCAGTGCAGCCCTTAAGGGGGATAGTTCGGTAAATGAGCAGTTCTTC.

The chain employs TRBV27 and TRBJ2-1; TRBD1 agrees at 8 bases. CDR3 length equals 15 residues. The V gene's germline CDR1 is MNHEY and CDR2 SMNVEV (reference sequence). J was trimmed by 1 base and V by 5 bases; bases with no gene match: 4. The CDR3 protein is CASSKRQGSYNEQFF. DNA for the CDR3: TGTGCCAGCAGTAAGCGACAGGGGTCCTACAATGAGCAGTTCTTC.

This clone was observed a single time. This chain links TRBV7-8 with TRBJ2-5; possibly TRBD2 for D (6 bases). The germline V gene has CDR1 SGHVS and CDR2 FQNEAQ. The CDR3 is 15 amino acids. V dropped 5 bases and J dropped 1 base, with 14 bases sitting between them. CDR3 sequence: CASSKNPGSQETQYF. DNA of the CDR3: TGTGCCAGCAGCAAGAACCCCGGGAGCCAAGAGACCCAGTACTTC.

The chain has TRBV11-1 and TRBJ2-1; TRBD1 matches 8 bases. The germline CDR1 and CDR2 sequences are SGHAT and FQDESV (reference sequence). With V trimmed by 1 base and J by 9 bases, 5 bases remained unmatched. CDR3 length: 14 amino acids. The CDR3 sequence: CASSLGTGPSEQFF. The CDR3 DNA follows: TGTGCCAGCAGCTTAGGGACAGGGCCTTCTGAGCAGTTCTTC.

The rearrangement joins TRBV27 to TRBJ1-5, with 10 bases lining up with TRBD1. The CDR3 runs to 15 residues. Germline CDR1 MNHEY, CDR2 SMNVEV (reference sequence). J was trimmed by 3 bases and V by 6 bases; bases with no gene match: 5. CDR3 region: CASRKGQGVNQPQHF. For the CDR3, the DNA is TGTGCCAGCAGGAAAGGACAGGGGGTCAATCAGCCCCAGCATTTT.

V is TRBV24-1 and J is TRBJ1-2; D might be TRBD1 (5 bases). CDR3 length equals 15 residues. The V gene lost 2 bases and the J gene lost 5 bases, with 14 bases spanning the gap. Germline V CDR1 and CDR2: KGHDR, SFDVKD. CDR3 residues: CATSDWGVAGYGYTF. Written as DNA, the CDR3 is TGTGCCACCAGTGATTGGGGGGTGGCTGGGTATGGCTACACCTTC.

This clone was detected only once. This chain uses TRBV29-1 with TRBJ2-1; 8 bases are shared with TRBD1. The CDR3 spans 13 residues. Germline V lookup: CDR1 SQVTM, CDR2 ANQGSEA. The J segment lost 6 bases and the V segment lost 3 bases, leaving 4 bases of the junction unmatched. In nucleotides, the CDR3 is TGCAGCGTTGATCGGCAGGGGGCCAATGAGCAGTTCTTC. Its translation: CSVDRQGANEQFF.

CDR3 sequence reads: CASSTRAGNTIYF. DNA for the CDR3: TGTGCCAGCAGTACGCGGGCTGGAAACACCATATATTTT. The chain couples TRBV6-5 to TRBJ1-3; no clear D gene. In germline, CDR1 is MNHEY, CDR2 SVGAGI. The CDR3 has 13 amino acids. With 5 bases removed from V and 2 bases from J, the gap between germline ends came to 7 bases.

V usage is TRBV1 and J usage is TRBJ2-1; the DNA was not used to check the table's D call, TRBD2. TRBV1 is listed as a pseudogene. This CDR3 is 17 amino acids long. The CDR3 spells CTSSRPTSGVAYNEQFF. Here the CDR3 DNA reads TGCACCAGCAGCCGGCCTACTAGCGGGGTCGCCTACAATGAGCAGTTCTTC.

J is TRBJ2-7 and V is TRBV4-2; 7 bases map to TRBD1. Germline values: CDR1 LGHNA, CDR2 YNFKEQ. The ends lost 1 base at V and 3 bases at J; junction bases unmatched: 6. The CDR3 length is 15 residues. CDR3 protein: CASSQAEGQNYEQYF. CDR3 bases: TGTGCCAGCAGCCAAGCCGAGGGACAGAACTACGAGCAGTACTTC.

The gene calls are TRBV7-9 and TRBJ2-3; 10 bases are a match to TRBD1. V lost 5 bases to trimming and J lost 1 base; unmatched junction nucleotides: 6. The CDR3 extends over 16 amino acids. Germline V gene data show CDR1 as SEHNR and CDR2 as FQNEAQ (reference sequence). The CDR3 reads CASSLRTGGGTDTQYF. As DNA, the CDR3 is TGTGCCAGCAGCCTTCGGACAGGGGGAGGCACAGATACGCAGTATTTT.

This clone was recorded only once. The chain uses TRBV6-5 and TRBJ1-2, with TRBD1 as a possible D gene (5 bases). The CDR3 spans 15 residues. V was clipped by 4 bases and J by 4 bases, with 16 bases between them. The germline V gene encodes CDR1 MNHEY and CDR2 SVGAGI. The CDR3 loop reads CASSSPYKGPYGYTF. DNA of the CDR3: TGTGCCAGCAGTTCCCCCTATAAGGGGCCCTATGGCTACACCTTC.

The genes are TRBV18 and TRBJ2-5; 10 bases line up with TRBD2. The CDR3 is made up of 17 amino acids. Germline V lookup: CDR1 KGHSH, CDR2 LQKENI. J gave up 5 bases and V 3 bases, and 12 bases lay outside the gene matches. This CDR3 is CASSPPASGRAGETQYF. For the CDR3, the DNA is TGTGCCAGCTCACCCCCGGCTAGCGGGAGAGCTGGGGAGACCCAGTACTTC.

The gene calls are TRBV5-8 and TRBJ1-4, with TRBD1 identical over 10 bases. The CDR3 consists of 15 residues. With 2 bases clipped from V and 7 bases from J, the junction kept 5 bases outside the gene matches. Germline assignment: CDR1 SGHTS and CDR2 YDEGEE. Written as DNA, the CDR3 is TGTGCCAGCAGCTTCTCCGGGACAGGGGTTGAAAAACTGTTTTTT. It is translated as CASSFSGTGVEKLFF.

The CDR3 DNA is TGTGCCTGCGGGACCAATCAGCCCCAGCATTTT. This gives the protein CACGTNQPQHF. V and J are TRBV27 and TRBJ1-5; D might be TRBD1 (5 bases). The CDR3 extends over 11 amino acids. Germline CDR1 reads MNHEY; CDR2 reads SMNVEV (reference sequence). V lost 11 bases and J lost 3, with 8 bases in between.

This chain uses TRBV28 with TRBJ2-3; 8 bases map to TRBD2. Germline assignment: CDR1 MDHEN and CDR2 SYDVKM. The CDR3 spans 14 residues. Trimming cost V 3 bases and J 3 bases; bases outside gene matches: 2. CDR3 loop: CASSFLAGTDTQYF. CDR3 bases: TGTGCCAGCAGTTTCCTAGCGGGTACAGATACGCAGTATTTT.

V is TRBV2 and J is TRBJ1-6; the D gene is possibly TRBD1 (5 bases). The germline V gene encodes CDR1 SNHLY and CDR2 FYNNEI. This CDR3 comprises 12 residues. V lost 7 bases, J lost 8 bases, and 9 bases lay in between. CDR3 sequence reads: CASTARDSPLHF. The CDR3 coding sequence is TGTGCCAGCACCGCCAGGGATTCACCCCTCCACTTT.

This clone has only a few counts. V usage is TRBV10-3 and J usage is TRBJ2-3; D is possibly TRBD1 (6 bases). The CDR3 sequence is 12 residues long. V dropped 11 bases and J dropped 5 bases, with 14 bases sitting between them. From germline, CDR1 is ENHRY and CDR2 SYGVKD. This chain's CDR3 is CAGSGVGDTQYF. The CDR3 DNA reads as TGTGCCGGTTCAGGGGTGGGAGATACGCAGTATTTT.

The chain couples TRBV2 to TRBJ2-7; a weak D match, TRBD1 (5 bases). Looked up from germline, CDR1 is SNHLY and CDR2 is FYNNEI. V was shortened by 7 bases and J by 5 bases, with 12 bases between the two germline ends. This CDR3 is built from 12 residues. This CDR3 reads CASKVRAHEQYF. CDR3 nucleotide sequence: TGTGCCAGCAAAGTCAGGGCCCACGAGCAGTACTTC.

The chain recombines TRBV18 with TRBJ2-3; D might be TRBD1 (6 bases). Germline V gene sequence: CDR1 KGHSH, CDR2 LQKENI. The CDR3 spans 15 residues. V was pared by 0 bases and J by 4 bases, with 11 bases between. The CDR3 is CASSPPNRVADTQYF. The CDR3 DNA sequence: TGTGCCAGCTCACCACCTAACAGGGTCGCAGATACGCAGTATTTT.

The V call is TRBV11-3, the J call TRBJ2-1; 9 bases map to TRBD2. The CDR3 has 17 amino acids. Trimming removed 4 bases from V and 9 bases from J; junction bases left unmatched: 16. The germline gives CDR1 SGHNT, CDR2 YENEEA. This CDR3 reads CASSSLSVAGADGEQFF. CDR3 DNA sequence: TGTGCCAGCAGCTCCCTTTCGGTAGCGGGAGCTGATGGTGAGCAGTTCTTC.